This entry lists 28 T cell receptor beta chains sequenced from one sample in a study of blood T cell repertoires in COVID-19 (dated by TCRdb to about 2020). Library construction relied on the immunoSEQ multiplex PCR assay. TCRdb mirrors the immuneACCESS table, restricted to in-frame sequences. Some clones are absent from its copies; in checked studies, under half trace to an unresolved V gene, and the reason for the others is unknown. The sample has more than 140,000 clones on record, 84% of them singletons. Of the sample, 7.2% falls within the top ten clones. The specimen sequenced was peripheral blood. The receptors here all came from a woman in her forties or fifties in a cohort sampled during active or convalescent COVID-19.

The V call is TRBV2, the J call TRBJ1-5, with D possibly TRBD1 on 5 matching bases. This CDR3 has 14 amino acids. V was pared by 3 bases and J by 3 bases, with 9 bases between. Germline assignment: CDR1 SNHLY and CDR2 FYNNEI. The CDR3 loop is CASSEGQNNQPQHF. The CDR3 DNA follows: TGTGCCAGCAGTGAGGGGCAGAACAATCAGCCCCAGCATTTT. Full variable domain (rest looked up from reference TRBV2 and TRBJ1-5): EPEVTQTPSHQVTQMGQEVILRCVPISNHLYFYWYRQILGQKVEFLVSFYNNEISEKSEIFDDQFSVERPDGSNFTLKIRSTKLEDSAMYFCASSEGQNNQPQHFGDGTRLSIL.

On this clone itself: Germline and junction disagree at one end, which may indicate a read error. The rearrangement links TRBV7-3 to TRBJ1-2; perhaps TRBD1 as D (5 bases). This CDR3 is 19 amino acids long. The germline V gene encodes CDR1 SGHTA and CDR2 FQGTGA. CDR3 amino acids: CGSLTFLWLPRGETYGYTF. In DNA, the CDR3 is TGTGGCAGCTTGACTTTCCTATGGCTTCCCCGGGGGGAGACCTATGGCTACACCTTC.

The chain joins TRBV6-5 to TRBJ2-7; D may be TRBD2 (5 bases). This CDR3 is 16 amino acids long. The V gene lost 0 bases and the J gene lost 0 bases, with 12 bases spanning the gap. CDR1 MNHEY and CDR2 SVGAGI come from the germline V gene. DNA for the CDR3: TGTGCCAGCAGTTACTCCAACAAGGACTTCTCCTACGAGCAGTACTTC. This translates into CASSYSNKDFSYEQYF.

The chain has TRBV5-1 and TRBJ2-2, with 9 bases lining up with TRBD1. The V gene end was trimmed by 8 bases and the J gene end by 4 bases; junction bases not matched to a gene: 15. Germline V CDR1 and CDR2: SGHRS, YFSETQ. The CDR3 is made up of 17 amino acids. CDR3 sequence: CASVNQLGQGGTGELFF. CDR3 bases: TGCGCCAGTGTGAACCAACTGGGACAGGGAGGCACCGGGGAGCTGTTTTTT.

The chain recombines TRBV7-2 with TRBJ2-7; perhaps TRBD2 as D (6 bases). The V and J ends lost 5 bases and 3 bases respectively, with 17 bases between them. In germline, CDR1 is SGHTA, CDR2 FQGNSA. The CDR3 loop spans 15 amino acids. DNA for the CDR3: TGTGCCAGCAGCCCCTACGGAGGGGAAAACTACGAGCAGTACTTC. The encoded protein is CASSPYGGENYEQYF.

This sequence joins TRBV29-1 and TRBJ2-1, with TRBD2 identical over 9 bases. The CDR3 length is 15 residues. Trimming cost V 3 bases and J 6 bases; bases outside gene matches: 9. CDR1 and CDR2 (germline): SQVTM, ANQGSEA. As DNA, the CDR3 is TGCAGCGTTGAGGCGACTAGCGGAGATCTCAATGAGCAGTTCTTC. Translating gives CSVEATSGDLNEQFF.

This clone was counted only a few times. The V call is TRBV6-6, the J call TRBJ1-2; D unclear. Trimming left V 6 bases short and J 0 bases short, with 8 bases between. The CDR3 has 13 amino acids. CDR1 and CDR2 from the germline V gene are MNHNY and SVGAGI (reference sequence). The CDR3 sequence is CASSPGTNYGYTF. The CDR3, as DNA: TGTGCCAGCAGCCCCGGGACTAACTATGGCTACACCTTC.

The chain has TRBV10-2 and TRBJ1-3, with a tentative D call TRBD1 (6 bases). From germline, CDR1 is WSHSY and CDR2 SAAADI. V shed 6 bases and J shed 0 bases, with 15 bases lying between them. The CDR3 length is 16 residues. In DNA form, the CDR3 reads TGCGCCAGCAGGATACCAGGGGATATCTCTGGAAACACCATATATTTT. Residues: CASRIPGDISGNTIYF.

This clone was counted a single time. J is TRBJ2-2 and V is TRBV27, with 7 bases aligning to TRBD2. The CDR3 runs 15 residues. With 8 bases clipped from V and 4 bases from J, the junction kept 10 bases outside the gene matches. Germline V lookup: CDR1 MNHEY, CDR2 SMNVEV (reference sequence). The CDR3 spells CASANGLGGTGELFF. CDR3 bases: TGTGCCAGCGCCAATGGACTAGGCGGCACCGGGGAGCTGTTTTTT.

The chain couples TRBV9 to TRBJ1-5; D not resolved. V gave up 0 bases and J gave up 7 bases, with 17 bases separating them. This CDR3 is built from 16 residues. Germline CDR1 and CDR2: SGDLS and YYNGEE. The CDR3 DNA reads as TGTGCCAGCAGCGTAGATGGGTTGGGCGGGGAGCAGCCCCAGCATTTT. Its translation: CASSVDGLGGEQPQHF.

The J gene is TRBJ2-5, the V gene TRBV5-1; 9 bases are shared with TRBD2. Germline trimming cut 0 bases from V and 6 bases from J; bases unmatched to any gene: 6. The CDR3 consists of 15 residues. The germline CDR1 and CDR2 sequences are SGHRS and YFSETQ. The CDR3, as DNA: TGCGCCAGCAGCTTGGATCCCGCGGGGGGGCAGACCCAGTACTTC. Protein: CASSLDPAGGQTQYF.

CDR3 region: CASSSGAEREQYF. DNA for the CDR3: TGTGCCAGCAGTAGCGGGGCCGAAAGGGAGCAGTACTTC. The chain combines TRBV7-2 with TRBJ2-7, with 8 bases identical to TRBD2. The germline CDR1 and CDR2 sequences are SGHTA and FQGNSA. The CDR3 sequence is 13 residues long. The ends lost 6 bases at V and 7 bases at J; junction bases unmatched: 8.

The chain links TRBV29-1 to TRBJ1-1; unclear D gene. CDR1 is SQVTM and CDR2 is ANQGSEA in the germline V gene. Between the trimmed V and J ends, which lost 7 bases and 0 bases, there was a span of 21 bases. The CDR3 runs to 16 residues. This CDR3 is CSAKGEAALMNTEAFF. The CDR3 nucleotides are TGCAGCGCTAAGGGAGAGGCAGCCCTCATGAACACTGAAGCTTTCTTT.

The gene calls are TRBV3-1 (or the pseudogene TRBV3-2) and TRBJ2-2; 7 bases align to TRBD1. The CDR3 is made up of 15 amino acids. The junction had 2 bases not matched to a gene; V was cut back by 3 bases and J by 1 base. Germline V gene sequence: CDR1 LGHDT, CDR2 YNNKEL (reference sequence). For the CDR3, the DNA is TGTGCCAGCAGCCAGGGACAGTTGAACACCGGGGAGCTGTTTTTT. It codes for CASSQGQLNTGELFF.

The genes are TRBV7-9 and TRBJ1-4; TRBD1 agrees at 8 bases. CDR3 length: 14 residues. After removal of 5 bases from V and 7 bases from J, the junction contained 6 bases not matched to a gene. Looked up from germline, CDR1 is SEHNR and CDR2 is FQNEAQ (reference sequence). CDR3 region: CASSAGQGGEKLFF. CDR3 DNA sequence: TGTGCCAGCAGCGCTGGACAGGGTGGTGAAAAACTGTTTTTT. Looking up the rest from reference TRBV7-9 and TRBJ1-4 gives the full variable domain: DTGVSQNPRHKITKRGQNVTFRCDPISEHNRLYWYRQTLGQGPEFLTYFQNEAQLEKSRLLSDRFSAERPKGSFSTLEIQRTEQGDSAMYLCASSAGQGGEKLFFGSGTQLSVL.

The chain employs TRBV7-9 and TRBJ2-7; D unclear. CDR1 and CDR2 (germline): SEHNR, FQNEAQ (reference sequence). Deletions cut 5 bases from V and 3 bases from J, with 5 bases between. The CDR3 has 11 residues. The CDR3 DNA is TGTGCCAGCAGCCCAGACTACGAGCAGTACTTC. It specifies CASSPDYEQYF.

V usage is TRBV15 and J usage is TRBJ1-2; TRBD1 matches 8 bases. CDR1 and CDR2 from the germline V gene are LNHNV and YYDKDF (reference sequence). Losses at the gene ends were 5 bases for V and 8 bases for J; bases not matched to a gene: 10. This CDR3 comprises 14 residues. Here the CDR3 reads CATSLRTGLRGYTF. The CDR3 DNA sequence: TGTGCCACCAGCCTTCGGACAGGGTTGAGGGGCTACACCTTC.

The chain has TRBV5-1 and TRBJ1-2; unclear D gene. In germline, CDR1 is SGHRS, CDR2 YFSETQ. Trimming pared 0 bases from V and 8 bases from J, leaving 11 bases between. This CDR3 region has 13 residues. This chain's CDR3 is CASSLALGEGYTF. Written as DNA, the CDR3 is TGCGCCAGCAGCTTGGCGTTGGGAGAAGGCTACACCTTC.

The chain is built from TRBV3-1 (or the pseudogene TRBV3-2) and TRBJ1-2, with 7 bases identical to TRBD1. CDR1 LGHDT and CDR2 YNNKEL come from the germline V gene (reference sequence). CDR3 length: 15 residues. The trim removed 4 bases at V and 5 bases at J, leaving 10 bases unmatched. This CDR3 reads CASSPETGRLYGYTF. In DNA form, the CDR3 reads TGTGCCAGCAGCCCAGAGACAGGGCGATTGTATGGCTACACCTTC.

The rearrangement uses TRBV6-5 and TRBJ2-1, with 9 bases fitting TRBD1. V shed 8 bases, J shed 9 bases, and the junction held 8 bases outside the gene matches. Germline lookup yields CDR1 MNHEY and CDR2 SVGAGI. The CDR3 runs 13 residues. CDR3 nucleotide sequence: TGTGCCAGCTGCCACAGGGGGCTCCGTGAGCAGTTCTTC. Translated: CASCHRGLREQFF.

J is TRBJ1-5 and V is TRBV2; the match to TRBD1 covers 9 bases. Germline V lookup: CDR1 SNHLY, CDR2 FYNNEI. The CDR3 contains 17 residues. J gave up 0 bases and V 3 bases, and 6 bases lay outside the gene matches. CDR3 sequence: CASSDRQGGYSNQPQHF. Here the CDR3 DNA reads TGTGCCAGCAGTGATAGACAGGGGGGATATAGCAATCAGCCCCAGCATTTT.

This clone showed up just once. V gene TRBV2 combines with J gene TRBJ1-3; TRBD1 might be the D (5 bases). The V end lost 6 bases, the J end lost 0 bases, and 12 bases lay between the germline ends. CDR3 size: 15 residues. Germline V gene lookup returns CDR1 SNHLY and CDR2 FYNNEI. The DNA of the CDR3 is TGTGCCAGCAGCCCCCGGAGGGGCTCTGGAAACACCATATATTTT. Translation: CASSPRRGSGNTIYF.

V is TRBV5-6 and J is TRBJ2-7; 11 bases align to TRBD1. CDR3 length: 15 amino acids. The V gene's germline CDR1 is SGHDT and CDR2 YYEEEE. V gave up 4 bases and J gave up 5 bases; unmatched junction bases: 8. DNA for the CDR3: TGTGCCAGCAGCCGCACCGGGACAGGGGGGCACGAGCAGTACTTC. Amino acid sequence: CASSRTGTGGHEQYF.

The chain recombines TRBV12-5 with TRBJ1-2; D is undetermined. This CDR3 has 11 amino acids. Deletions cut 9 bases from V and 8 bases from J, with 13 bases between. The germline CDR1 and CDR2 sequences are LGHNT and FRNRAP. Written as DNA, the CDR3 is TGTGCTAGCCCAATTCCGGGGGGCTACACCTTC. Protein sequence: CASPIPGGYTF.

This clone is medium-sized within its sample. The CDR3 protein is CASSIGTSGADTQYF. DNA of the CDR3: TGTGCCAGTAGTATCGGGACTAGCGGGGCAGATACGCAGTATTTT. The V gene is TRBV19, the J gene TRBJ2-3; TRBD2 matches at 13 bases. This CDR3 is 15 amino acids long. J lost 4 bases, V lost 3 bases, and 1 base had no gene match. Germline V gene sequence: CDR1 LNHDA, CDR2 SQIVND (reference sequence).

The rearrangement joins TRBV14 to TRBJ1-4; D unresolved. Germline V CDR1 and CDR2: SGHDN, FVKESK. CDR3 size: 15 residues. Trimming cost V 1 base and J 7 bases, with 13 bases left between them. CDR3 protein: CASSQARVKGEKLFF. The CDR3 DNA follows: TGTGCCAGCAGCCAAGCGAGGGTGAAGGGTGAAAAACTGTTTTTT.

In DNA form, the CDR3 reads TGTGCCACCAGTGAAGCTGGAGATGGCTACACCTTC. Encoded protein: CATSEAGDGYTF. The chain joins TRBV24-1 to TRBJ1-2, with D hard to call. V lost 4 bases to trimming and J lost 6 bases, with 8 bases between them. This CDR3 has 12 amino acids. Germline values: CDR1 KGHDR, CDR2 SFDVKD.

This clone was seen only once. The chain uses TRBV7-2 and TRBJ2-2, with D hard to call. Germline-derived CDR1 and CDR2 are SGHTA and FQGNSA. The V end was cut by 5 bases, the J end by 3 bases, with 7 bases between. The CDR3 is 13 residues long. In DNA, the CDR3 is TGTGCCAGCAGCCGGTCATACACCGGGGAGCTGTTTTTT. Amino acid sequence: CASSRSYTGELFF.